The subject of this entry is one TCR beta chain. This receptor's antigen is unknown. The sample holds no much larger clone one base away, and base qualities are not on file. The germline V gene yields SNHLY for CDR1 and FYNNEI for CDR2. V is trimmed back by 11 bases and J by 6 bases, and the junction contains 10 bases that no gene match accounts for. The CDR3 has 12 amino acids, counting the end cysteine and phenylalanine. The CDR3 DNA has 36 bases and is translated from base 1. The data belong to a study of CD8+ T cells in alopecia areata (dated by TCRdb to 2016 to 2019). In the study overall: Treated patients were enrolled in an open-label pilot trial of oral tofacitinib at 5 to 10 mg twice daily for moderate-to-severe alopecia areata. Patients stayed on tofacitinib for 6 to 18 months and then had 6 months of follow-up off drug so that delayed response and recurrence could be assessed. The SALT score, which quantifies the percentage of affected scalp surface area, was used to measure disease severity in treated patients. High-throughput TCRbeta sequencing was used to examine T cell clonal expansion in alopecia areata in both the C3H/HeJ mouse model and human patients. On the human side, TCRbeta sequencing was run on scalp tissue and on sorted CD4+ and CD8+ peripheral blood T cells from healthy controls and from alopecia areata patients with either patchy or totalis/universalis disease. Biopsies were taken from tofacitinib-treated patients at baseline and again at 4 and 24 weeks into treatment, and several of those patients also had a later scalp biopsy. Clonality in the scalp was compared among normal scalp (n=4), patchy alopecia areata scalp (n=8), and alopecia totalis/universalis scalp (n=8). RNA was obtained with the PAXgene miRNA kit for fixed scalp, the miRNeasy kit for PBMCs, and the RNeasy kit for mouse skin. TCRbeta CDR3 regions were amplified by immunoSEQ multiplex PCR using 35 Vbeta forward and 13 Jbeta reverse primers. Overall study results and their limits: Because the treated cohort was small and had only one nonresponder, larger studies are needed to examine links between baseline CD8+ expansion and response. During tofacitinib treatment, many expanded lesional clones stuck around in both scalp and blood, and this persistence may partly explain why relapse happens after treatment is stopped. Resident alphabeta T cells in normal human skin are also sequenced, complicating scalp TCR repertoire analysis, unlike mouse skin dominated by gammadelta T cells. Shared TCR sequences between patients were less evident than in mice, which may be partly attributable to HLA diversity in the patient population. Lesional scalp, especially in alopecia totalis/universalis, showed higher clonality and more expanded CD8+ clones than normal scalp, suggesting antigenic drive. With tofacitinib, both scalp clonality and the number of expanded CD8+ clones among the top 100 scalp clones went down significantly.

Library method: the immunoSEQ multiplex PCR assay. RNA was extracted from all samples and reverse transcribed into cDNA, which served as template for TCR sequencing. First-strand cDNA was synthesized using SuperScript III with a 2:1 mix of oligo-dT and random hexamers. A synthetic immune receptor repertoire was used to assess amplification bias, and residual bias was removed computationally. The study's processing was this. Raw reads were preprocessed to remove errors, and CDR3 was defined according to IMGT conventions as the region from the conserved cysteine to phenylalanine. To get clonality, Shannon entropy was normalized by log2 of the number of productive unique TCRs and the result was subtracted from 1. CD4 or CD8 identity of scalp clones was inferred by cross-referencing scalp TCRbeta sequences with sorted blood CD4 and CD8 repertoires. Imported from immuneACCESS, the table was reduced by TCRdb to in-frame sequences with V and J called. These copies leave out some clones; in studies compared against another copy, an unresolved V gene accounts for under half, and the cause of the remainder is not known. The V and J calls and clone size were taken over from that table, and D and trimming were inferred from the DNA. Here the sample has 75,000 to 80,000 clones; around 65% occur a single time. The ten largest clones add up to 23% of the sample.

What this sample's time point label stands for: about 25 weeks on oral tofacitinib. Sample treatment or condition, as interpreted from the label and publication: oral pan-JAK inhibitor, 5-10 mg twice daily. Lesional scalp punch biopsies and peripheral blood were obtained from alopecia areata patients. PBMCs were isolated by density centrifugation and stained for CD3, CD4 and CD8, and CD4+ and CD8+ T cells were sorted on a FACSAria. The input for sequencing was CD8+ T cells sorted from blood, taken at week 24, from a patient treated with tofacitinib. The chain joins TRBV2 to TRBJ2-7, with 7 bases matching TRBD1. The source of this sequence is a human donor with alopecia areata. The DNA sequence is as follows: TGTGCCGCTGACAGGGATGGGCTCGAGCAGTACTTC. This sequence encodes CAADRDGLEQYF.